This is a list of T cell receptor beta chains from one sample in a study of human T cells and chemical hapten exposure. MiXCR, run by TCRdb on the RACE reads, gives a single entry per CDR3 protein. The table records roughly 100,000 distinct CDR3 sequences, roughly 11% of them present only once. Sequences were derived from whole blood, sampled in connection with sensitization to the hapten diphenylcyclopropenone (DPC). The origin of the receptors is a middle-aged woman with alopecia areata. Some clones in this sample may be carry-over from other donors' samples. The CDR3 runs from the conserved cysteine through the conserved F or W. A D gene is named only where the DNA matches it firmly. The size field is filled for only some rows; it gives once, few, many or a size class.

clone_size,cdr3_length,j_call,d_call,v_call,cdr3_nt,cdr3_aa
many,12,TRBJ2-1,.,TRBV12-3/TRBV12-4,TGTGCCAGCAGTCTATCCTACAATGAGCAGTTCTTC,CASSLSYNEQFF
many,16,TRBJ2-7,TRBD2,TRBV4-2,TGTGCCAGCAGCCAAGATGGCCAGCGGGGCACTTACGAGCAGTACTTC,CASSQDGQRGTYEQYF
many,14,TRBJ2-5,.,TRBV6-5,TGTGCCACCCGGGGAGCGGCCGTCCAAGAGACCCAGTACTTC,CATRGAAVQETQYF
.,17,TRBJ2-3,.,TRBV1,TGCACCAGCAGCCAAGTCCCCTTAGTCCCTAGCACAGATACGCAGTATTTT,CTSSQVPLVPSTDTQYF
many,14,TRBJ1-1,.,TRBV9,TGTGCCAGCAGCGAGGTGGGTTTAGTCACTGAAGCTTTCTTT,CASSEVGLVTEAFF
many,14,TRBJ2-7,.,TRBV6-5,TGTGCCAGCATCTCAGGGGCGGGCAACTACGAGCAGTACTTC,CASISGAGNYEQYF
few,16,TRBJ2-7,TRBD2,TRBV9,TGTGCCAGCAGCGTAGAGGGACTAGCGGGGCCTTACGAGCAGTACTTC,CASSVEGLAGPYEQYF
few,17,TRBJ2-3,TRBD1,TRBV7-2,TGTGCCAGCAGCTTAGAGGGGACAGGGGTTAGTACAGATACGCAGTATTTT,CASSLEGTGVSTDTQYF
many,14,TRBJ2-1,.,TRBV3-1,TGTGCCAGCAGCCTACCCTCCGGGACCAAGGAGCAGTTCTTC,CASSLPSGTKEQFF
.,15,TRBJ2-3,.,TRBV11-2,TGTGCCAGCAGCTTAGTCCAGCGGGTCACAGATACGCAGTATTTT,CASSLVQRVTDTQYF
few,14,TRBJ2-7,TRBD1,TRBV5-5,TGTGCCAGCAGCGGGACAGGGGTGGTCTACGAGCAGTACTTC,CASSGTGVVYEQYF
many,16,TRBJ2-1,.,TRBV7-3,TGTGCCAGCAGCGCCCAGACTAGGGCGGTTGAGGGTGAGCAGTTCTTC,CASSAQTRAVEGEQFF
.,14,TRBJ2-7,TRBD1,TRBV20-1,TGCAGTGCTAGAGATTACAGGGGTTCCCACGAGCAGTACTTC,CSARDYRGSHEQYF
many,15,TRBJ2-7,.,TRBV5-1,TGCGCCAGCAGCTCTGGATCGGGATACTCGGCCGAGCAGTACTTC,CASSSGSGYSAEQYF
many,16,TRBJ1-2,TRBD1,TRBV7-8,TGTGCCAGCACCCTAGGGGCGGTAGGGGGCAACTATGGCTACACCTTC,CASTLGAVGGNYGYTF
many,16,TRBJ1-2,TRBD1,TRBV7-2,TGTGCCAGCAGGCTTACTTGGGCGGGACAGGGAAATGGCTACACCTTC,CASRLTWAGQGNGYTF
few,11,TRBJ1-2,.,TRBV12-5,TGTGCTAGTGGTTTGGGCAGGCCCAACACCTTC,CASGLGRPNTF